The 24 T cell receptor beta chains listed next were all sequenced from one sample in a study of cytomegalovirus exposure and HLA in healthy donors. PCR amplification relied on 60 Vbeta primers (plus 13 Jbeta primers). Here immunoSEQ multiplex PCR was the method, and the copy in TCRdb shows in-frame clones only, minus some. This table has about 210,000 clones, about 82% appearing once. Sequenced material: PBMCs. Receptor source: a man aged 25 to 40 in good health and CMV-seronegative.

The chain recombines TRBV28 with TRBJ2-2; 8 nucleotides match TRBD1. The CDR3 is made up of 16 amino acids. Germline CDR1 reads MDHEN; CDR2 reads SYDVKM. J gave up 1 base and V 5 bases, and 6 bases lay outside the gene matches. CDR3 region: CASSGAGTGNTGELFF. Written as DNA, the CDR3 is TGTGCCAGCAGTGGGGCCGGGACAGGGAACACCGGGGAGCTGTTTTTT.

Comments on this clone: Other nucleotide sequences from this sample produce the same CDR3. V is TRBV28 and J is TRBJ1-2, with D perhaps TRBD1 (6 bases). Between the trimmed V and J ends, which lost 2 bases and 5 bases, there was a span of 9 bases. The CDR3 spans 13 residues. CDR1 is MDHEN and CDR2 is SYDVKM in the germline V gene. DNA of the CDR3: TGTGCCAGCAGTTTAACAGGGCCGTATGGCTACACCTTC. Its protein product is CASSLTGPYGYTF.

This chain connects TRBV19 to TRBJ2-5; tentative D call: TRBD1 (6 bases). In germline, CDR1 is LNHDA, CDR2 SQIVND (reference sequence). The CDR3 sequence is 14 residues long. Deletions cut 6 bases from V and 9 bases from J, with 20 bases between. CDR3 amino acids: CASSTFPDRLPQYF. The CDR3 bases are TGTGCCAGTAGCACCTTCCCAGACAGGTTACCCCAGTACTTC.

The V gene is TRBV6-4, the J gene TRBJ1-1, with D possibly TRBD1 on 6 matching bases. The germline V gene encodes CDR1 MRHNA and CDR2 SNTAGT. CDR3 size: 13 residues. The germline V and J ends were trimmed by 5 bases and 0 bases, with 7 bases remaining between them. The chain's CDR3 is CASSPGVNTEAFF. In DNA form, the CDR3 reads TGTGCCAGCAGTCCAGGGGTGAACACTGAAGCTTTCTTT.

This clone is a singleton in its sample. V and J are TRBV5-1 and TRBJ2-1, with a tentative D call TRBD1 (7 bases). The CDR3 extends over 14 amino acids. V was trimmed by 4 bases and J by 7 bases, leaving 15 bases between them. Looked up from germline, CDR1 is SGHRS and CDR2 is YFSETQ. CDR3 coding DNA: TGCGCCAGCAGCCCAGGAGGGGGCCCTAATGAGCAGTTCTTC. Protein sequence: CASSPGGGPNEQFF.

The rearrangement uses TRBV28 and TRBJ2-3; 7 nucleotides align to TRBD2. CDR3 length equals 14 residues. Trimming cost V 6 bases and J 3 bases; bases outside gene matches: 6. Looked up from germline, CDR1 is MDHEN and CDR2 is SYDVKM. This CDR3 is CASSGLVRTDTQYF. CDR3 nucleotide sequence: TGTGCCAGCAGCGGACTAGTGCGAACAGATACGCAGTATTTT.

The chain couples TRBV2 to TRBJ1-5; 7 bases match TRBD1. CDR3 length: 17 amino acids. The ends lost 2 bases at V and 3 bases at J; junction bases unmatched: 10. Germline CDR1 is SNHLY and CDR2 is FYNNEI. CDR3 sequence (DNA): TGTGCCAGCAGTGAACGACAGGGAGCTTTCTACAATCAGCCCCAGCATTTT. Its translation is CASSERQGAFYNQPQHF.

The rearrangement links TRBV28 to TRBJ1-4; TRBD1 matches at 8 bases. This CDR3 region has 15 residues. The germline CDR1 and CDR2 sequences are MDHEN and SYDVKM. V was clipped by 4 bases and J by 8 bases; unmatched bases: 9. The CDR3 region has the DNA TGTGCCAGCAGTTCGGACAGGGACTCGGTGGAAAAACTGTTTTTT. It yields the protein CASSSDRDSVEKLFF.

This clone was counted between two and nine times. This chain joins TRBV27 and TRBJ2-7; D not resolved. The CDR3 covers 16 residues. Germline V gene sequence: CDR1 MNHEY, CDR2 SMNVEV (reference sequence). Trimming removed 3 bases at V and 3 bases at J, with 18 bases between. CDR3 bases: TGTGCCAGCAGTTTGACCATAGAGCAGGTTGTCTACGAGCAGTACTTC. Translating gives CASSLTIEQVVYEQYF.

The chain joins TRBV5-1 to TRBJ2-1; the match to TRBD2 covers 9 bases. This CDR3 region has 15 residues. In germline, CDR1 is SGHRS, CDR2 YFSETQ. The trim removed 0 bases at V and 6 bases at J, leaving 4 bases unmatched. CDR3 sequence reads: CASSLGGGAVNEQFF. The CDR3 DNA follows: TGCGCCAGCAGCTTGGGCGGGGGGGCCGTCAATGAGCAGTTCTTC.

CDR3 coding DNA: TGTGCCAGCAGCCAAAGTAGGACACAAGGAGAGACCCAGTACTTC. Protein: CASSQSRTQGETQYF. The J gene is TRBJ2-5, the V gene TRBV7-2; weak D call: TRBD1 (5 bases). Germline CDR1 and CDR2: SGHTA and FQGNSA. CDR3 length equals 15 residues. V was pared by 5 bases and J by 4 bases, with 17 bases between.

The CDR3 nucleotides are TGTGCCAGCAGCACCCGGGACAGAGGAGAGACCCAGTACTTC. Protein product: CASSTRDRGETQYF. V usage is TRBV9 and J usage is TRBJ2-5; 7 bases match TRBD1. Unmatched junction bases numbered 7, after V lost 4 bases and J lost 4 bases. CDR1 and CDR2 from the germline V gene are SGDLS and YYNGEE. The CDR3 totals 14 residues.

The chain links TRBV7-6 to TRBJ2-5, with TRBD2 matching 16 bases. V was clipped by 5 bases and J by 5 bases; unmatched bases: 5. This CDR3 has 16 residues. Looked up from germline, CDR1 is SGHVS and CDR2 is FNYEAQ. The CDR3 DNA follows: TGTGCCAGCAGCGGGTCGGGACTAGCGGGGGGGGAGACCCAGTACTTC. The encoded protein is CASSGSGLAGGETQYF.

The chain uses TRBV2 and TRBJ2-2, with D perhaps matching TRBD2 (6 bases). Trimming left V 2 bases short and J 7 bases short, with 23 bases between. Germline V CDR1 and CDR2: SNHLY, FYNNEI. This CDR3 is built from 18 residues. CDR3 sequence: CASSESKGLLQFNGELFF. Written as DNA, the CDR3 is TGTGCCAGCAGTGAAAGCAAGGGACTCCTCCAATTTAACGGGGAGCTGTTTTTT.

This chain connects TRBV7-2 to TRBJ1-1; TRBD1 agrees at 7 bases. CDR1 is SGHTA and CDR2 is FQGNSA in the germline V gene. V was pared by 8 bases and J by 0 bases, with 9 bases of the junction left unmatched. CDR3 size: 15 residues. The CDR3 sequence: CASRSQGVLNTEAFF. CDR3 DNA: TGTGCCAGCCGATCCCAGGGGGTTCTGAACACTGAAGCTTTCTTT. The complete variable domain, with remaining parts taken from reference TRBV7-2 and TRBJ1-1, reads GAGVSQSPSNKVTEKGKDVELRCDPISGHTALYWYRQSLGQGLEFLIYFQGNSAPDKSGLPSDRFSAERTGGSVSTLTIQRTQQEDSAVYLCASRSQGVLNTEAFFGQGTRLTVV.

The V gene is TRBV7-2, the J gene TRBJ1-1; D is unresolved. The ends were cut back, 5 bases at V and 5 bases at J, with 6 bases in the middle. This CDR3 contains 11 residues. In germline, CDR1 is SGHTA, CDR2 FQGNSA. The CDR3 DNA reads TGTGCCAGCAGCCCCTTTACTGAAGCTTTCTTT. It translates to CASSPFTEAFF. The variable domain in full, with the rest retrieved from reference TRBV7-2 and TRBJ1-1, is GAGVSQSPSNKVTEKGKDVELRCDPISGHTALYWYRQSLGQGLEFLIYFQGNSAPDKSGLPSDRFSAERTGGSVSTLTIQRTQQEDSAVYLCASSPFTEAFFGQGTRLTVV.

This clone was recorded only once. The chain combines TRBV4-3 with TRBJ1-1; 8 bases line up with TRBD1. V was clipped by 5 bases and J by 1 base; unmatched bases: 3. From germline, CDR1 is LGHNA and CDR2 YSLEER. The CDR3 length is 14 residues. The CDR3 is CASSFGTGNTEAFF. The CDR3 DNA sequence: TGCGCCAGCAGCTTTGGGACAGGGAACACTGAAGCTTTCTTT.

This clone was found a few times. The chain combines TRBV6-5 with TRBJ2-7, with 10 bases aligning to TRBD1. Germline V gives CDR1 MNHEY, CDR2 SVGAGI. V lost 6 bases, J lost 2 bases, and 4 bases stayed unmatched. The CDR3 covers 14 residues. The chain's CDR3 is CASSPGQGAYEQYF. Written as DNA, the CDR3 is TGTGCCAGCAGCCCCGGACAGGGGGCCTACGAGCAGTACTTC.

V usage is TRBV10-1 and J usage is TRBJ1-2; possibly TRBD1 for D (5 bases). The CDR3 consists of 15 residues. From germline, CDR1 is WNHNN and CDR2 SYGVQD (reference sequence). The V end was cut by 2 bases, the J end by 0 bases, with 10 bases between. CDR3 amino acids: CASSEDGHTNYGYTF. In nucleotides, the CDR3 is TGCGCCAGCAGTGAGGACGGACATACTAACTATGGCTACACCTTC.

The V gene is TRBV5-1, the J gene TRBJ2-7; 8 bases align to TRBD1. The CDR3 spans 15 residues. Trimming took 0 bases from V and 6 from J; bases not matched to a gene: 8. Germline CDR1 and CDR2: SGHRS and YFSETQ. The DNA for the CDR3 is TGCGCCAGCAGCTTGGGGCCAGGGGGCTACCGCGAGCAGTACTTC. It codes for CASSLGPGGYREQYF. Filled out from reference TRBV5-1 and TRBJ2-7, the complete variable domain reads KAGVTQTPRYLIKTRGQQVTLSCSPISGHRSVSWYQQTPGQGLQFLFEYFSETQRNKGNFPGRFSGRQFSNSRSEMNVSTLELGDSALYLCASSLGPGGYREQYFGPGTRLTVT.

The DNA for the CDR3 is TGTGCCACCTCAAAGGGGGGGAGCGCGAACACCGGGGAGCTGTTTTTT. The encoded protein is CATSKGGSANTGELFF. The rearrangement links TRBV9 to TRBJ2-2; D perhaps matches TRBD2 (7 bases). The CDR3 contains 16 residues. Trimming took off 9 bases at V and 0 bases at J, with 18 bases between the two ends. Germline CDR1 is SGDLS and CDR2 is YYNGEE.

The V gene is TRBV11-3, the J gene TRBJ2-2; weak D call: TRBD1 (6 bases). The V gene's germline CDR1 is SGHNT and CDR2 YENEEA. The CDR3 runs to 17 residues. The V end lost 1 base, the J end lost 1 base, and 13 bases lay between the germline ends. This CDR3 reads CASSLVLGAWNTGELFF. Written as DNA, the CDR3 is TGTGCCAGCAGCTTAGTCCTGGGGGCGTGGAACACCGGGGAGCTGTTTTTT.

The chain uses TRBV7-9 and TRBJ2-3; 9 bases are shared with TRBD1. There are 17 residues in the CDR3. The J segment lost 4 bases and the V segment lost 4 bases, leaving 12 bases of the junction unmatched. Germline CDR1 is SEHNR and CDR2 is FQNEAQ (reference sequence). The CDR3 nucleotides read TGTGCCAGCAGCTCAACAGAGACAGGGGGGTTTTCAGATACGCAGTATTTT. Protein: CASSSTETGGFSDTQYF.

This clone was counted between two and nine times. The chain recombines TRBV6-6 with TRBJ1-2, with a tentative D call TRBD1 (5 bases). The ends were cut back, 0 bases at V and 4 bases at J, with 12 bases in the middle. The CDR3 consists of 15 residues. Germline CDR1 reads MNHNY; CDR2 reads SVGAGI (reference sequence). This CDR3 is CASSYSNTGPYGYTF. CDR3 sequence (DNA): TGTGCCAGCAGTTACTCGAATACAGGTCCCTATGGCTACACCTTC.